The source of this T cell receptor (beta chain) is a study of shared clonotypes between healthy human individuals. Findings and caveats of the study: Incomplete sequencing of sorted subsets was indicated by rarefaction despite large depth.

Of note for this clone: The antigen is undetermined.

Naivety among CD8 cells was defined by CD45RO negativity and positive CCR7 selection, thereby excluding terminally differentiated effector memory CD45RA+ cells. Everyone who donated was a Caucasian adult who lived in Nashville, Tennessee. Germline trimming cut 4 bases from V and 4 bases from J; bases unmatched to any gene: 5. The CDR3 extends over 14 amino acids. Germline V gene data show CDR1 as SQVTM and CDR2 as ANQGSEA. TCRdb keeps only in-frame clones here, not all; method: immunoSEQ multiplex PCR. The profile covers hundreds of thousands of clones, with 96% appearing a single time and about 0.25% taken by the ten largest.

The rearrangement links TRBV29-1 to TRBJ1-1; 11 nucleotides agree with TRBD1. Sequences were obtained from naive CD8+ T cells sorted from blood. The TCR originated in a man under 40 in good health. CDR3 residues: CSVGRDRGGTEAFF. The CDR3, as DNA: TGCAGCGTTGGGAGGGACAGGGGGGGCACTGAAGCTTTCTTT.